The sequence of this T cell receptor (beta chain) was determined in a study of T-cell memory formation after mild COVID-19. Study-level background: Clusters of TCRs were largely donor specific. General observations from the study: A subset of responding clones appeared in pre-infection memory, suggesting cross-reactive memory joined. There was a balanced CD4/CD8 profile in clones contracting day 15 to 85, and later expanders leaned CD4+.

The V gene lost 3 bases and the J gene lost 4 bases, with 16 bases spanning the gap. CDR1 and CDR2 from the germline V gene are MNHEY and SMNVEV (reference sequence). The CDR3 totals 15 residues. TCRdb processed the 5' RACE reads anew with MiXCR; each CDR3 protein has one entry. The sample lists 75,000 to 90,000 distinct CDR3 sequences, about 15% occurring once. Worth noting for this clonotype: The antigen remains undetermined.

The chain combines TRBV27 with TRBJ2-7; D possibly uses TRBD1 or TRBD2 (5 bases each). The TCR sequence derives from an adult woman who had mild COVID-19 (a few samples of this study predate the infection). Cell type and time point are not known. Sequenced sample: PBMCs or a T cell subset sorted from them (not recorded which). CDR3 coding DNA: TGTGCCAGCAGTTTGTTCCCGGGACGGGGATACGAGCAGTACTTC. As protein: CASSLFPGRGYEQYF.